The 14 T cell receptor beta chains below were found in one sample sequenced in a study of CD8+CD57+ T cells in acquired aplastic anemia. The TCR beta profiling, which covered VDJ combination and CDR3 sequence, was carried out using genomic DNA as the template. TCRdb analysed the reads with MiXCR anew, one entry per CDR3 protein. The top ten clones hold around 8.8% of a sample with around 68,000 distinct CDR3 sequences, 45% to 60% of them seen once. Sequencing was done on a sample of sorted CD4+, CD8+, or CD8+CD57+ T cells (not recorded which) from PBMCs. Receptor source: a human donor in good health, serving as a control.

This clonotype has at least ten counts. This chain joins TRBV4-1 and TRBJ2-3, with D perhaps matching TRBD1 or TRBD2 (6 bases each). Germline V CDR1 and CDR2: MGHRA, YSYEKL. This CDR3 is 15 amino acids long. Trimming took 1 base from V and 5 from J, leaving 13 bases between them. The CDR3 DNA reads TGCGCCAGCAGCCAAGTTTCGGGGGCTGGAGATACGCAGTATTTT. This sequence encodes CASSQVSGAGDTQYF.

The CDR3 loop reads CAWSGFDRAEAFF. CDR3 DNA: TGTGCCTGGAGTGGGTTCGACAGGGCAGAAGCTTTCTTT. V usage is TRBV30 and J usage is TRBJ1-1; 7 bases are a match to TRBD1. Germline V CDR1 and CDR2: GTSNPN, SVGIG (reference sequence). This CDR3 region has 13 residues. V lost 1 base to trimming and J lost 8 bases; unmatched junction nucleotides: 7.

This clonotype has a count of ten or more. The genes are TRBV4-1 and TRBJ2-1; 12 bases align to TRBD2. In germline, CDR1 is MGHRA, CDR2 YSYEKL. The CDR3 length is 16 residues. J gave up 14 bases and V 5 bases, and 16 bases lay outside the gene matches. The CDR3 loop reads CASSGRGLAGGLGEFF. CDR3 sequence (DNA): TGCGCCAGCAGCGGACGAGGGCTAGCGGGGGGGCTAGGCGAGTTCTTC.

By share, this clonotype counts as medium-sized (0.01 to 0.1%). This chain joins TRBV10-3 and TRBJ1-2; D gene uncertain. Trimming took off 0 bases at V and 3 bases at J, with 5 bases between the two ends. Germline V gene sequence: CDR1 ENHRY, CDR2 SYGVKD. The CDR3 covers 13 residues. For the CDR3, the DNA is TGTGCCATCAGTGAGTCCCTATACTATGGCTACACCTTC. This gives the protein CAISESLYYGYTF.

In its sample, this clonotype was seen many times. The chain is built from TRBV7-9 and TRBJ2-1; D is ambiguous. CDR1 is SEHNR and CDR2 is FQNEAQ in the germline V gene (reference sequence). With 4 bases removed from V and 13 bases from J, the gap between germline ends came to 17 bases. This CDR3 region has 13 residues. The CDR3 sequence is CASSSRTLDVQFF. The CDR3 DNA reads as TGTGCCAGCAGCTCACGAACACTGGATGTCCAGTTCTTC.

The rearrangement joins TRBV7-6 to TRBJ2-7, with 9 bases that match TRBD1. V dropped 6 bases and J dropped 6; count of bases not matched to a gene: 6. The CDR3 sequence is 13 residues long. CDR1 SGHVS and CDR2 FNYEAQ come from the germline V gene. CDR3 sequence reads: CASRADRGREQYF. The CDR3 DNA sequence: TGTGCCAGCAGGGCGGACAGGGGTCGCGAGCAGTACTTC.

V and J are TRBV4-1 and TRBJ2-7, with a possible D match to TRBD1 (5 bases). V dropped 2 bases and J dropped 0 bases, with 8 bases sitting between them. The germline V gene encodes CDR1 MGHRA and CDR2 YSYEKL. The CDR3 is 14 residues long. The CDR3 nucleotides are TGCGCCAGCAGCCAATCGACAGTCTCCTACGAGCAGTACTTC. This gives the protein CASSQSTVSYEQYF.

This clonotype was found many times. The chain carries TRBV7-6 and TRBJ2-2; 7 bases map to TRBD2. V was pared by 1 base and J by 7 bases, with 9 bases of the junction left unmatched. The germline gives CDR1 SGHVS, CDR2 FNYEAQ. The CDR3 is 16 residues long. CDR3 DNA: TGTGCCAGCAGCTTAGGGGATGGAGCGGGAAACGGGGAGCTGTTTTTT. Translating gives CASSLGDGAGNGELFF.

The table lists this clonotype with many counts. The chain recombines TRBV7-3 with TRBJ2-5, with 7 bases lining up with TRBD1. V lost 6 bases, J lost 2 bases, and 9 bases stayed unmatched. The CDR3 extends over 15 amino acids. Germline lookup yields CDR1 SGHTA and CDR2 FQGTGA. The chain's CDR3 is CASSFLGQAQETQYF. DNA of the CDR3: TGTGCCAGCAGTTTCCTAGGACAGGCTCAAGAGACCCAGTACTTC. Filled out from reference TRBV7-3 and TRBJ2-5, the complete variable domain reads GAGVSQTPSNKVTEKGKYVELRCDPISGHTALYWYRQSLGQGPEFLIYFQGTGAADDSGLPNDRFFAVRPEGSVSTLKIQRTERGDSAVYLCASSFLGQAQETQYFGPGTRLLVL.

This clonotype came up many times. This rearrangement joins TRBV27 to TRBJ2-7; 7 nucleotides align to TRBD2. This CDR3 contains 14 residues. V shed 2 bases, J shed 2 bases, and the junction held 3 bases outside the gene matches. Germline CDR1 and CDR2: MNHEY and SMNVEV (reference sequence). The DNA for the CDR3 is TGTGCCAGCAGTTTAGCGGGGGTTCCCTACGAGCAGTACTTC. Encoded protein: CASSLAGVPYEQYF.

The rearrangement links TRBV15 to TRBJ2-1, with 12 nucleotides matching TRBD2. The germline V gene has CDR1 LNHNV and CDR2 YYDKDF (reference sequence). Germline trimming cut 4 bases from V and 8 bases from J; bases unmatched to any gene: 6. The length of the CDR3 is 15 residues. CDR3 in amino acids: CATSTGLAGIDEQFF. The DNA for the CDR3 is TGTGCCACCAGCACCGGACTAGCGGGAATCGATGAGCAGTTCTTC.

As concerns this clonotype: Just one base apart from a much larger clone, this may be a read error. The gene calls are TRBV6-2 or TRBV6-3 and TRBJ2-3; D not resolved. The CDR3 is 13 residues long. Germline loops: CDR1 MNHEY, CDR2 SVGEGT. CDR3 DNA sequence: TGTGCCAGCAGTTACTCAACCCCAGATACGCGGTATTTT. Translation gives CASSYSTPDTRYF.

The chain joins TRBV20-1 to TRBJ1-1, with D perhaps TRBD1 (5 bases). Trimming left V 3 bases short and J 5 bases short, with 13 bases between. This CDR3 region has 13 residues. CDR1 and CDR2 (germline): DFQATT, SNEGSKA (reference sequence). The CDR3 DNA follows: TGCAGTGCTAGCGACCCCGGGGGAACTGAAGCTTTCTTT. This encodes CSASDPGGTEAFF.

The rearrangement links TRBV19 to TRBJ2-5, with 12 bases fitting TRBD2. Germline trimming cut 5 bases from V and 5 bases from J; bases unmatched to any gene: 3. The germline CDR1 and CDR2 sequences are LNHDA and SQIVND (reference sequence). The CDR3 is 14 residues long. This CDR3 reads CASSGLAGRETQYF. CDR3 DNA: TGTGCCAGTAGTGGACTAGCGGGGCGGGAGACCCAGTACTTC.